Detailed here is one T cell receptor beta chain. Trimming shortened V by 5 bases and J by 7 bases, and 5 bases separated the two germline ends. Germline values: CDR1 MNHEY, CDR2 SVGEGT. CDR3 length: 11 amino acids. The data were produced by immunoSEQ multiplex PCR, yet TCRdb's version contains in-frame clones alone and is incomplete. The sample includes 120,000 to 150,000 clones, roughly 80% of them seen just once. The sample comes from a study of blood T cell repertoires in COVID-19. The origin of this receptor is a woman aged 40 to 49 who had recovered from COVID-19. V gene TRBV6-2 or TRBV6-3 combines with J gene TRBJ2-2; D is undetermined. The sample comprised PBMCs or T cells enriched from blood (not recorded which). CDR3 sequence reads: CASSPNGELFF. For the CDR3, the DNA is TGTGCCAGCAGTCCAAACGGGGAGCTGTTTTTT.